Included here is one TCR beta chain sequence, with context. Its antigen remains undetermined. No base quality information exists; no much larger clone differs at one position. No treatment had been received by any patient before thyroid surgery. Patient clinical samples collected from about 2012 to 2019 were retrospectively analysed using T-cell receptor beta sequencing. This entry comes from a study of metastatic and nonmetastatic thyroid tumors (dated by TCRdb to 2020 to 2022). Some background on the complete study: Repertoires from peripheral blood and from tumor or nodule tissue samples of malignant and benign thyroid patients were compared.

Libraries were built with PCR. The listed sequencing device is Illumina HiSeq 4000. The TCR beta-chain CDR3 region of each patient was profiled by high-throughput sequencing. As for the original processing: CDR3 differences across clinicopathological groups were used to build a classifier for discriminating distant-metastatic papillary thyroid cancer patients. The Shannon index was used to measure repertoire diversity, and the Morisita-Horn index was used to measure how similar tumor and blood repertoires were. TCRdb reanalyzed the raw reads on its own, using fastp at Q25 for trimming and MiXCR for clone calling, and kept in-frame beta chains. The V and J calls were not made by the authors but by TCRdb's processing. The sample profile shows about 50,000 clones; roughly 22% of them were found once. Under 4.5% of the sample is held by the ten biggest clonotypes. Results and caveats for the whole study, not just this receptor: In both blood and tumor samples, malignant tumors were reported to have significantly higher TCR beta diversity than benign nodules.

CDR1 is given as DFQATT and CDR2 as SNEGSKA, both from the germline V gene (reference sequence). Unmatched junction bases come to 12, with V trimmed by 5 bases and J by 7 bases. Its CDR3 holds 16 amino acids, cysteine through phenylalanine. The DNA shown is the 48-base CDR3, in frame from base 1. The receptor was derived from a female donor with papillary thyroid cancer or a benign thyroid nodule (not recorded which). Some clones in this sample may be carry-over from other donors' samples. Material for sequencing was blood. The chain employs TRBV20-1 and TRBJ2-1, and 12 junctional nucleotides match TRBD2. The sequence in DNA is TGCAGTGCTGCTGCCCGACTAGCGGGAGTAGGAAATGAGCAGTTCTTC. Translated, it gives CSAAARLAGVGNEQFF.